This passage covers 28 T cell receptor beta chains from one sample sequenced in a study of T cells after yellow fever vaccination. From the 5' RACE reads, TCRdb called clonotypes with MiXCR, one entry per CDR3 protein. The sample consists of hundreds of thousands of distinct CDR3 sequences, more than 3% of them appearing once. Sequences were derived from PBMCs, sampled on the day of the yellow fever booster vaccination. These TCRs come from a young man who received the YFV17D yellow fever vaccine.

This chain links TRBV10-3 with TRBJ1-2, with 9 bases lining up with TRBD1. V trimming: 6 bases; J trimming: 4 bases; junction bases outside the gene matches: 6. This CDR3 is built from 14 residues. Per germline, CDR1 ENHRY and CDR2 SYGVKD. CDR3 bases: TGTGCCATCAGATTGACAGGGGGAAGCTATGGCTACACCTTC. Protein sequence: CAIRLTGGSYGYTF.

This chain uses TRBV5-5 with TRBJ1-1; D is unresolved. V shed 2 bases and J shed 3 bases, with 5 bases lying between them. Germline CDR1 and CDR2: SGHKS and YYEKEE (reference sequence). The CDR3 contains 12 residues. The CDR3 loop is CASSFQDTEAFF. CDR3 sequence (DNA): TGTGCCAGCAGCTTCCAGGACACTGAAGCTTTCTTT. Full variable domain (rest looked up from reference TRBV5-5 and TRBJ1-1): DAGVTQSPTHLIKTRGQQVTLRCSPISGHKSVSWYQQVLGQGPQFIFQYYEKEERGRGNFPDRFSARQFPNYSSELNVNALLLGDSALYLCASSFQDTEAFFGQGTRLTVV.

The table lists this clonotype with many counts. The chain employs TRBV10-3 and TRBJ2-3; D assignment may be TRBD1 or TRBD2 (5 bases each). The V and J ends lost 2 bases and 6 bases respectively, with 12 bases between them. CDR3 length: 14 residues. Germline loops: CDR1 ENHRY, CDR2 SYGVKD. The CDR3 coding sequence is TGTGCCATCAGTGAGAGTAGAGGGGCGGATACGCAGTATTTT. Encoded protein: CAISESRGADTQYF.

The CDR3 reads CASSYSGTGALYNSPLHF. The CDR3, as DNA: TGCGCCAGCAGCTACTCCGGGACAGGGGCTTTATATAATTCACCCCTCCACTTT. V gene TRBV5-1 combines with J gene TRBJ1-6, with 10 bases identical to TRBD1. This CDR3 is built from 18 residues. Per the germline V gene, CDR1 is SGHRS and CDR2 is YFSETQ. The V segment lost 3 bases and the J segment 4 bases; nucleotides outside the gene matches: 10.

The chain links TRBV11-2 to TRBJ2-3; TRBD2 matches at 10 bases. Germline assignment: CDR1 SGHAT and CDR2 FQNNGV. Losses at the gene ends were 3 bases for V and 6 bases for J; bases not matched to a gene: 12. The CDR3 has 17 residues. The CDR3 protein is CASSFYPSGGRGDTQYF. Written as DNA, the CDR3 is TGTGCCAGCAGCTTTTACCCTAGCGGGGGCCGGGGGGATACGCAGTATTTT.

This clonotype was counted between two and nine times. CDR3 loop: CASSLGGQGYNEQFF. The CDR3 DNA sequence: TGTGCCAGCAGCTTAGGCGGACAGGGCTACAATGAGCAGTTCTTC. The rearrangement joins TRBV7-2 to TRBJ2-1; 8 nucleotides line up with TRBD1. This CDR3 spans 15 amino acids. V lost 1 base, J lost 3 bases, and 2 bases stayed unmatched. The germline V gene has CDR1 SGHTA and CDR2 FQGNSA.

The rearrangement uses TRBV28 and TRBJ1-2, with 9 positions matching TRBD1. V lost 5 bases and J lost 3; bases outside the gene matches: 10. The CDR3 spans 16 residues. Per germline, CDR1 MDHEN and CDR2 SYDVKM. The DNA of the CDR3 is TGTGCCAGCAGTGGGACAGGGTGGCCTGGGGACTATGGCTACACCTTC. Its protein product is CASSGTGWPGDYGYTF.

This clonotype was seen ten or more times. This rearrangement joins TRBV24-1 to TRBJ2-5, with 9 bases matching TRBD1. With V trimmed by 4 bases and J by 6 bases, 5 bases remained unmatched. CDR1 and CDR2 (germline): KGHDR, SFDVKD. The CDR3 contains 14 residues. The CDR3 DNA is TGTGCCACCAGTGACTGGGACAGGGACCAGACCCAGTACTTC. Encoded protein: CATSDWDRDQTQYF.

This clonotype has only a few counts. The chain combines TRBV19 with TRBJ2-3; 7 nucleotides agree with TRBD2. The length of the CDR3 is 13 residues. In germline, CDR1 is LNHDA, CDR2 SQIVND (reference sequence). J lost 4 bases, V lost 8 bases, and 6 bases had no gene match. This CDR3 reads CASLKAGADTQYF. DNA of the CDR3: TGTGCCAGTTTGAAGGCGGGGGCAGATACGCAGTATTTT. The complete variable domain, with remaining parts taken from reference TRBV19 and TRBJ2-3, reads DGGITQSPKYLFRKEGQNVTLSCEQNLNHDAMYWYRQDPGQGLRLIYYSQIVNDFQKGDIAEGYSVSREKKESFPLTVTSAQKNPTAFYLCASLKAGADTQYFGPGTRLTVL.

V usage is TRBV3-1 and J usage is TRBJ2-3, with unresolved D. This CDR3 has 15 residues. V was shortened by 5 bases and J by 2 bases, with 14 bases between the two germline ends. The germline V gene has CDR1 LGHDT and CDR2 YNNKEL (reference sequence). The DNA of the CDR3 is TGTGCCAGCAGCGGGCTCCGCGCTAACACAGATACGCAGTATTTT. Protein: CASSGLRANTDTQYF.

The chain's CDR3 is CSAPPGQTNTEAFF. CDR3 DNA sequence: TGCAGTGCTCCTCCGGGACAGACGAACACTGAAGCTTTCTTT. J is TRBJ1-1 and V is TRBV20-1; TRBD1 aligns across 7 bases. Trimming at V came to 5 bases and at J to 1 base, leaving 7 bases not matched to a gene. The germline V gene has CDR1 DFQATT and CDR2 SNEGSKA (reference sequence). The CDR3 contains 14 residues.

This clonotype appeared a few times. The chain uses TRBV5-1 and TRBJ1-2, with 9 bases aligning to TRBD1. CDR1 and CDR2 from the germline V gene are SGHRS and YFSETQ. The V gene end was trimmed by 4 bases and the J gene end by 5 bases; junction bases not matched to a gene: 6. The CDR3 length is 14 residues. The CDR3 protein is CASSRDRAGYGYTF. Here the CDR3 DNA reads TGCGCCAGCAGCCGGGACAGGGCAGGGTATGGCTACACCTTC. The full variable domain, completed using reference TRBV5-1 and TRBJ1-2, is KAGVTQTPRYLIKTRGQQVTLSCSPISGHRSVSWYQQTPGQGLQFLFEYFSETQRNKGNFPGRFSGRQFSNSRSEMNVSTLELGDSALYLCASSRDRAGYGYTFGSGTRLTVV.

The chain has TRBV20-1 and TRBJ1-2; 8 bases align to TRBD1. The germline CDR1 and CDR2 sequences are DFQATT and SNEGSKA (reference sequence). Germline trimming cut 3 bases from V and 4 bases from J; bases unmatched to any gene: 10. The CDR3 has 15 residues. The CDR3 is CSARRGQGALYGYTF. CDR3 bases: TGCAGTGCTAGGAGGGGCCAGGGGGCCCTCTATGGCTACACCTTC.

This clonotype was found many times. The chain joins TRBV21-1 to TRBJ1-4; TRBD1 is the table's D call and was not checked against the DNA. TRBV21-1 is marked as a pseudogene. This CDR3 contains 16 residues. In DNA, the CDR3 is TGTGCCAGCAGCACACCGGGACGCAGGATTAATGAAAAACTGTTTTTT. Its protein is CASSTPGRRINEKLFF.

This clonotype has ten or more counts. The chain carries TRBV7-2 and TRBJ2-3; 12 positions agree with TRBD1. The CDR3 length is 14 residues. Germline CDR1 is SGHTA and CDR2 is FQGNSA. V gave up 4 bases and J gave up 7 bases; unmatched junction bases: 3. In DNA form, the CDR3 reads TGTGCCAGCAGCTGGGACAGGGGGCGAAATACGCAGTATTTT. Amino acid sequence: CASSWDRGRNTQYF.

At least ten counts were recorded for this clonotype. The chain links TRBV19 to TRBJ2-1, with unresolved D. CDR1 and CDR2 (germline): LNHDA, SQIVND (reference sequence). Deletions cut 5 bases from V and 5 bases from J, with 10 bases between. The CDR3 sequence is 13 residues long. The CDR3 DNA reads TGTGCCAGTAGTCCCGTAAATAACAATGAGCAGTTCTTC. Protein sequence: CASSPVNNNEQFF.

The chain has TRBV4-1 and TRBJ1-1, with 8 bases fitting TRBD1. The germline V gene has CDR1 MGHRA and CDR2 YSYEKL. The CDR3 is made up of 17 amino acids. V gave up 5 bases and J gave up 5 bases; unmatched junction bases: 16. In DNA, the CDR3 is TGCGCCAGCAGCGCTACCCGACAGGGGTCTTGGGGTACTGAAGCTTTCTTT. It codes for CASSATRQGSWGTEAFF.

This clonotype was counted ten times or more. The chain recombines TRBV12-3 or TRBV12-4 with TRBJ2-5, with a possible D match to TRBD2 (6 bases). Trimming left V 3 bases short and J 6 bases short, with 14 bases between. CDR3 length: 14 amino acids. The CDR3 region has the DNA TGTGCCAGCAGTTTGGGACTGGGAGAACAGACCCAGTACTTC. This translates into CASSLGLGEQTQYF.

The CDR3 bases are TGTGCCAGCACCCCCGCCGGGGGGGGGCGTCAAGAGACCCAGTACTTC. Translating it yields CASTPAGGGRQETQYF. The J gene is TRBJ2-5, the V gene TRBV6-5; 8 nucleotides match TRBD2. Trimming cost V 7 bases and J 2 bases; bases outside gene matches: 12. Germline V gene sequence: CDR1 MNHEY, CDR2 SVGAGI. CDR3 length: 16 amino acids.

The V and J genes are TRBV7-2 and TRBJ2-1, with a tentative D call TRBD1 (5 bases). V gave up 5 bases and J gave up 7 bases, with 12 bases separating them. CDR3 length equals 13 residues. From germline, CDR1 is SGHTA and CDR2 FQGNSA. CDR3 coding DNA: TGTGCCAGCAGCCCTGGACACCCTAATGAGCAGTTCTTC. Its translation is CASSPGHPNEQFF. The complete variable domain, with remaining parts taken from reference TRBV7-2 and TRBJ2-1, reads GAGVSQSPSNKVTEKGKDVELRCDPISGHTALYWYRQSLGQGLEFLIYFQGNSAPDKSGLPSDRFSAERTGGSVSTLTIQRTQQEDSAVYLCASSPGHPNEQFFGPGTRLTVL.

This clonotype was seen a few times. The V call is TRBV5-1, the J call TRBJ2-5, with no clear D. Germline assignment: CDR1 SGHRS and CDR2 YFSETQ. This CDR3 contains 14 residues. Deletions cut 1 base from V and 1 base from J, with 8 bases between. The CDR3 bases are TGCGCCAGCAGCTTGTCCACACCCCAAGAGACCCAGTACTTC. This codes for CASSLSTPQETQYF.

In DNA form, the CDR3 reads TGTGCCAGCAGTGATCAAGGGATAGCCAAAAACATTCAGTACTTC. Amino acids: CASSDQGIAKNIQYF. This chain connects TRBV6-1 to TRBJ2-4; D call uncertain. V was clipped by 3 bases and J by 0 bases, with 9 bases between them. Germline V gene sequence: CDR1 MNHNS, CDR2 SASEGT. This CDR3 spans 15 amino acids.

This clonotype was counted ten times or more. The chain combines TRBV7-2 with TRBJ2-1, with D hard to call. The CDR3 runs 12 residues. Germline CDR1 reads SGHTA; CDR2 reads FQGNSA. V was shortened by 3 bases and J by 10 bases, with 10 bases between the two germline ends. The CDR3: CASSFGRVEQFF. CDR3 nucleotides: TGTGCCAGCAGCTTCGGACGTGTGGAGCAGTTCTTC.

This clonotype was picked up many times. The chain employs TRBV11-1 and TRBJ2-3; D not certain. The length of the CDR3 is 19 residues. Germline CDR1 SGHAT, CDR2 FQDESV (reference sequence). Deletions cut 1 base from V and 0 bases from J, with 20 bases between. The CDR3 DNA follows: TGTGCCAGCAGCTTAGGCATAAACTTTAGTCCGTCTAGCACAGATACGCAGTATTTT. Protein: CASSLGINFSPSSTDTQYF. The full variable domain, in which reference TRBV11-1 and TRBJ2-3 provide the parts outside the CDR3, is EAEVAQSPRYKITEKSQAVAFWCDPISGHATLYWYRQILGQGPELLVQFQDESVVDDSQLPKDRFSAERLKGVDSTLKIQPAELGDSAMYLCASSLGINFSPSSTDTQYFGPGTRLTVL.

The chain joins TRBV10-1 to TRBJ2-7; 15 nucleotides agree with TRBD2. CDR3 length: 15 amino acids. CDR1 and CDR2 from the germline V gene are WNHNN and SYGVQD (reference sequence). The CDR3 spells CASSVSGTSGGPFLV. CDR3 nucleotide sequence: TGCGCCAGCAGTGTCTCCGGGACTAGCGGGGGGCCTTTCTTGGTC.

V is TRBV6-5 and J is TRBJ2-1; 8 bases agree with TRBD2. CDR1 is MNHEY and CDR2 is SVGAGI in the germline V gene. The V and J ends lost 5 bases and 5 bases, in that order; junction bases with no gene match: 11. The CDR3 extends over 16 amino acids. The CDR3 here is CASSTFGGGFDNEQFF. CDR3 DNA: TGTGCCAGCAGTACCTTTGGCGGGGGGTTCGACAATGAGCAGTTCTTC.

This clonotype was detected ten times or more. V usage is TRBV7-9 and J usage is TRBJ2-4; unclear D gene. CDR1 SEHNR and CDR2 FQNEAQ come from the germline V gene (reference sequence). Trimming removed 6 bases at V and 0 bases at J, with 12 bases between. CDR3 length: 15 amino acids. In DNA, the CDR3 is TGTGCCAGCAGTCGGTCGGATCTAGCCAAAAACATTCAGTACTTC. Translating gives CASSRSDLAKNIQYF.

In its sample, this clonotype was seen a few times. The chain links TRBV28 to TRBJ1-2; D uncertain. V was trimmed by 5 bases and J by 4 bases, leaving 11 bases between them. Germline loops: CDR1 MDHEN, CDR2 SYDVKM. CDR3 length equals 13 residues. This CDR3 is CASSPDTVYGYTF. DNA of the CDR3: TGTGCCAGCAGTCCCGACACCGTCTATGGCTACACCTTC.